Listed here are 10 T cell receptor beta chains from one sample, sequenced in a study of T cells in Graves' hyperthyroidism and ophthalmopathy. Amplified regions were TCR beta CDR3 sequences from RNA transcripts. HTBI primers were employed in a first-round RT-PCR of the TCR CDR3. TCRdb independently ran MiXCR on the multiplex PCR reads; one entry per CDR3 protein. The sample holds over 700,000 distinct CDR3 sequences, about 35% seen once. The material sequenced was blood. These receptor sequences come from a woman aged 35 to 49 with Graves' hyperthyroidism.

This clonotype was seen at least ten times. This chain connects TRBV20-1 to TRBJ1-6; no firm D call. CDR1 is DFQATT and CDR2 is SNEGSKA in the germline V gene (reference sequence). CDR3 length equals 12 residues. V was shortened by 0 bases and J by 11 bases, with 8 bases between the two germline ends. The CDR3, as DNA: TGCAGTGCTAGAGATAGGACGGCACCCCTCCACTTT. Protein product: CSARDRTAPLHF.

This chain uses TRBV9 with TRBJ2-3; the D is unclear. The CDR3 runs to 12 residues. CDR1 SGDLS and CDR2 YYNGEE come from the germline V gene. The V end lost 7 bases, the J end lost 8 bases, and 14 bases lay between the germline ends. CDR3 amino acids: CASADFSATQYF. DNA for the CDR3: TGTGCCAGCGCTGACTTTTCGGCTACGCAGTATTTT.

To note about this clonotype: At one end the junction does not follow the germline gene, possibly because of a read error. The genes are TRBV10-3 and TRBJ2-3, with D tentatively TRBD1 or TRBD2 (5 bases each). Per the germline V gene, CDR1 is ENHRY and CDR2 is SYGVKD. The CDR3 has 12 residues. CDR3 nucleotides: TGTTCCTCCGGGGCCGTCACAGGTACGCAGTATTTT. Its translation is CSSGAVTGTQYF.

This clonotype was found many times. The rearrangement uses TRBV15 and TRBJ1-3; TRBD1 is a possible D gene (5 bases). V gave up 8 bases and J gave up 2 bases, with 10 bases separating them. Looked up from germline, CDR1 is LNHNV and CDR2 is YYDKDF (reference sequence). The CDR3 totals 13 residues. DNA for the CDR3: TGTGCCACCGAGAGGGGCCCTGGAAACACCATATATTTT. Translating gives CATERGPGNTIYF.

The chain joins TRBV6-1 to TRBJ1-2, with 10 bases matching TRBD1. This CDR3 region has 13 residues. J lost 7 bases, V lost 8 bases, and 7 bases had no gene match. Germline V gene lookup returns CDR1 MNHNS and CDR2 SASEGT. The CDR3 here is CASERQGAAGYTF. The CDR3 DNA sequence: TGTGCCAGCGAGAGACAGGGGGCGGCTGGCTACACCTTC.

V is TRBV7-9 and J is TRBJ2-3; D might be TRBD1 or TRBD2, each matching 5 bases. Germline V gene sequence: CDR1 SEHNR, CDR2 FQNEAQ (reference sequence). This CDR3 region has 16 residues. V lost 1 base, J lost 2 bases, and 13 bases lay in between. The CDR3 is CASSLGSPGTTDTQYF. Written as DNA, the CDR3 is TGTGCCAGCAGCTTAGGCTCCCCAGGGACCACAGATACGCAGTATTTT. Full variable domain (remainder filled in from reference TRBV7-9 and TRBJ2-3): DTGVSQNPRHKITKRGQNVTFRCDPISEHNRLYWYRQTLGQGPEFLTYFQNEAQLEKSRLLSDRFSAERPKGSFSTLEIQRTEQGDSAMYLCASSLGSPGTTDTQYFGPGTRLTVL.

This sequence joins TRBV15 and TRBJ1-2, with a weak D call TRBD1 (6 bases). Germline CDR1 is LNHNV and CDR2 is YYDKDF (reference sequence). V lost 1 base to trimming and J lost 8 bases, with 11 bases between them. The CDR3 is made up of 13 amino acids. CDR3 in DNA: TGTGCCACCAGCAGAGGTAGGGGGGACGGCTACACCTTC. Encoded protein: CATSRGRGDGYTF. The whole variable domain, remainder taken from reference TRBV15 and TRBJ1-2, is DAMVIQNPRYQVTQFGKPVTLSCSQTLNHNVMYWYQQKSSQAPKLLFHYYDKDFNNEADTPDNFQSRRPNTSFCFLDIRSPGLGDTAMYLCATSRGRGDGYTFGSGTRLTVV.

This clonotype was counted between two and nine times. V usage is TRBV5-1 and J usage is TRBJ2-2, with D hard to call. CDR3 size: 14 residues. With 4 bases removed from V and 3 bases from J, the gap between germline ends came to 10 bases. Germline V gene data show CDR1 as SGHRS and CDR2 as YFSETQ. The CDR3 coding sequence is TGCGCCAGCAGCCCGACCCCGGACACCGGGGAGCTGTTTTTT. It codes for CASSPTPDTGELFF.

This clonotype was seen repeatedly, ten times or more. In DNA form, the CDR3 reads TGTGCCAGCAGCTCCGACAGTGTCAAGGGCCACACCTTC. Its protein product is CASSSDSVKGHTF. This chain connects TRBV7-2 to TRBJ1-2; D is possibly TRBD1 (5 bases). V gave up 4 bases and J gave up 12 bases, with 18 bases separating them. CDR3 size: 13 residues. Germline V gene sequence: CDR1 SGHTA, CDR2 FQGNSA.

This clonotype was found a few times. The junction differs from germline at one of its ends, possibly a read error. This chain connects TRBV7-2 to TRBJ2-7, with D perhaps TRBD1 (5 bases). Germline lookup yields CDR1 SGHTA and CDR2 FQGNSA. This CDR3 has 14 residues. CDR3 nucleotides: TGTGCCAGCAGCTGGAAAACAGGTCCCTTGGAGCAGCACTTC. Encoded protein: CASSWKTGPLEQHF.